Listed below are T cell receptor beta chains from one sample, sequenced in a study of cytomegalovirus exposure and HLA in healthy donors. The assay was immunoSEQ multiplex PCR, and TCRdb's table has in-frame clones only and misses some. Of approximately 150,000 clones in the sample, roughly 76% were seen once. Sample: PBMCs. These receptors originate from a woman aged 25 to 45 in good health and CMV-seronegative. CDR3s include the opening cysteine and the closing phenylalanine or tryptophan. Each record gives: V gene, clone size, J gene, CDR3 length, D gene, CDR3 protein, CDR3 DNA. A D gene is named only where the DNA matches it firmly. Some rows have no size entry. The others give once, few or many, or a class for an expanded clone.

TRBV27	-	TRBJ1-5	14	TRBD1	CASSPDRGIEAQHF	TGTGCCAGCAGTCCTGACAGGGGGATAGAAGCCCAGCATTTT
TRBV2	-	TRBJ1-4	14	-	CASSQGATNEKLFF	TGTGCCAGCAGTCAGGGTGCAACTAATGAAAAACTGTTTTTT
TRBV14	-	TRBJ1-6	12	-	CASSQINSPLHF	TGTGCCAGCAGCCAAATAAATTCACCCCTCCACTTT
TRBV5-4	-	TRBJ2-5	15	TRBD2	CASSLAGGWQETQYF	TGTGCCAGCAGCTTGGCGGGAGGGTGGCAAGAGACCCAGTACTTC
TRBV4-1	few	TRBJ1-1	15	-	CASSQDPDPNTEAFF	TGCGCCAGCAGCCAAGATCCAGATCCGAACACTGAAGCTTTCTTT
TRBV2	-	TRBJ1-1	13	TRBD1	CATRRGPNTEAFF	TGTGCCACCCGAAGGGGGCCGAACACTGAAGCTTTCTTT
TRBV4-3	-	TRBJ1-5	14	-	CASSQDQGNQPQHF	TGCGCCAGCAGCCAAGATCAGGGGAATCAGCCCCAGCATTTT
TRBV7-9	once	TRBJ2-5	15	-	CASSPYTGGLETQYF	TGTGCCAGCAGCCCCTATACCGGGGGTTTAGAGACCCAGTACTTC
TRBV18	-	TRBJ2-5	15	TRBD2	CASSPPTSVKGTQYF	TGTGCCAGCTCACCACCAACTAGCGTGAAAGGGACCCAGTACTTC
TRBV4-1	-	TRBJ2-1	14	TRBD2	CASSQPLFGGGMVF	TGCGCCAGCAGCCAACCATTGTTTGGGGGGGGGATGGTCTTC
TRBV16	-	TRBJ1-2	16	-	CASSQSRTAANYGYTF	TGTGCCAGCAGCCAATCGCGGACAGCGGCTAACTATGGCTACACCTTC
TRBV6-1	-	TRBJ1-1	15	-	CASRTRNVRNTEAFF	TGTGCCAGCAGAACCAGGAATGTACGGAACACTGAAGCTTTCTTT
TRBV30	-	TRBJ2-5	11	TRBD1	CSGGDQETQYF	TGTTCAGGGGGAGACCAAGAGACCCAGTACTTC
TRBV2	-	TRBJ1-1	15	TRBD1	CASSRTGDFNTEAFF	TGTGCCAGCAGTCGTACAGGGGACTTTAACACTGAAGCTTTCTTT
TRBV21-1	-	TRBJ1-5	16	-	CASSTRQGVLNQPQHF	TGTGCCAGCAGCACGCGACAGGGAGTCCTCAATCAGCCCCAGCATTTT
TRBV5-5	once	TRBJ2-5	17	-	CASSLAGYTITLETQYF	TGTGCCAGCAGCCTCGCGGGGTACACTATAACACTTGAGACCCAGTACTTC
TRBV5-4	-	TRBJ1-1	14	TRBD1	CASRYRGRDTEAFF	TGTGCCAGCAGATACAGGGGGCGCGACACTGAAGCTTTCTTT
TRBV2	few	TRBJ1-6	14	-	CAQARGAYNSPLHF	TGTGCCCAAGCTCGGGGGGCATATAATTCACCCCTCCACTTT
TRBV7-9	-	TRBJ1-2	15	-	CASSPSGRAAYGYTF	TGTGCCAGCAGCCCGAGTGGGAGGGCGGCCTATGGCTACACCTTC
TRBV6-5	-	TRBJ2-7	14	-	CASSPRGGAFEQYF	TGTGCCAGCAGTCCGAGAGGGGGGGCCTTCGAGCAGTACTTC
TRBV19	-	TRBJ2-5	15	TRBD1	CASSTPGTDQETQYF	TGTGCCAGTAGTACGCCCGGGACAGACCAAGAGACCCAGTACTTC
TRBV9	once	TRBJ1-1	19	TRBD1	CASSAERGQPRHLNTEAFF	TGTGCCAGCAGTGCGGAAAGGGGGCAGCCCCGGCACCTTAACACTGAAGCTTTCTTT
TRBV7-9	once	TRBJ2-6	16	TRBD1	CSSIPRGTSGANVLTF	TGTTCCAGCATCCCCAGGGGGACCTCTGGGGCCAACGTCCTGACTTTC
TRBV30	-	TRBJ2-6	16	-	CAWSVLGNSGANVLTF	TGTGCCTGGAGTGTTTTGGGCAACTCTGGGGCCAACGTCCTGACTTTC
TRBV6-1	few	TRBJ1-5	14	-	CASSVAGSLRAQHF	TGTGCCAGCAGCGTAGCGGGGTCCCTTAGGGCCCAGCATTTT
TRBV4-1	-	TRBJ2-6	17	-	CASSPPTGVMGANVLTF	TGCGCCAGCAGCCCGCCCACGGGAGTTATGGGGGCCAACGTCCTGACTTTC
TRBV21-1	-	TRBJ2-1	14	-	CAIRGGAHYNEQFF	TGTGCCATTCGCGGGGGGGCCCACTACAATGAGCAGTTCTTC
TRBV12-5	-	TRBJ2-2	15	TRBD1	CASAPGQGAPGELFF	TGTGCTAGTGCCCCGGGACAGGGGGCGCCCGGGGAGCTGTTTTTT
TRBV2	few	TRBJ1-2	13	-	CASRGEAHYGYTF	TGTGCCAGCAGGGGAGAAGCACACTATGGCTACACCTTC
TRBV5-1	-	TRBJ2-6	15	-	CASSLEGVGANVLTF	TGCGCCAGCAGCTTGGAGGGAGTTGGGGCCAACGTCCTGACTTTC
TRBV2	-	TRBJ1-2	14	TRBD1	CASSRDRTSYGYTF	TGTGCCAGCTCCCGGGACAGGACTTCCTATGGCTACACCTTC
TRBV6-5	-	TRBJ1-2	14	TRBD1	CASSTRTGNYGYTF	TGTGCCAGCAGTACCCGGACAGGAAACTATGGCTACACCTTC
TRBV5-4	-	TRBJ2-1	15	TRBD2	CASSLSLAEYNEQFF	TGTGCCAGCAGCTTGTCACTAGCGGAGTACAATGAGCAGTTCTTC
TRBV30	-	TRBJ1-2	13	-	CAWSAGQFYGYTF	TGTGCCTGGAGTGCCGGACAATTTTATGGCTACACCTTC
TRBV2	-	TRBJ2-1	16	TRBD2	CASSSLAGRPGGEQFF	TGTGCCAGCAGTTCGCTAGCGGGACGCCCTGGTGGTGAGCAGTTCTTC
TRBV18	-	TRBJ2-5	18	TRBD2	CASSPGTSGSGPMETQYF	TGTGCCAGCTCACCGGGGACTAGCGGGAGTGGTCCAATGGAGACCCAGTACTTC
TRBV14	-	TRBJ2-7	16	-	CASSQDFGGRGSEQYF	TGTGCCAGCAGCCAAGATTTCGGGGGGCGAGGGTCCGAGCAGTACTTC
TRBV15	few	TRBJ1-1	16	TRBD1	CATSRPLGQRNTEAFF	TGTGCCACCAGCAGACCCTTGGGACAGCGGAACACTGAAGCTTTCTTT
TRBV10-3	few	TRBJ2-7	15	TRBD2	CAISDPGLAVHEQYF	TGTGCCATCAGTGACCCGGGACTAGCGGTACACGAGCAGTACTTC
TRBV9	-	TRBJ2-1	18	TRBD2	CASSANTGLGSSYNEQFF	TGTGCCAGCAGCGCTAACACAGGACTAGGCAGCTCCTACAATGAGCAGTTCTTC
TRBV6-1	-	TRBJ1-1	14	-	CASSLRAPGDEAFF	TGTGCCAGCAGTCTACGGGCCCCCGGGGATGAAGCTTTCTTT
TRBV6-6	few	TRBJ2-3	15	-	CASSSRGVQGDTQYF	TGTGCCAGCAGTTCCCGGGGGGTGCAGGGGGATACGCAGTATTTT
TRBV28	-	TRBJ1-1	13	-	CASSLDGHTEAFF	TGTGCCAGCAGTTTAGATGGGCACACTGAAGCTTTCTTT
TRBV27	-	TRBJ1-1	14	-	CASSLLGRDTEAFF	TGTGCCAGCAGTTTACTGGGCAGGGACACTGAAGCTTTCTTT
TRBV2	few	TRBJ1-1	16	TRBD1	CASGGGVGQLNTEAFF	TGTGCCAGCGGTGGAGGGGTGGGACAGTTGAACACTGAAGCTTTCTTT
TRBV2	-	TRBJ2-5	15	TRBD2	CASSVSGRRGETQYF	TGTGCCAGCAGTGTGAGCGGGAGACGGGGGGAGACCCAGTACTTC
TRBV5-6	-	TRBJ2-7	15	TRBD2	CASSLGGLAPYEQYF	TGTGCCAGCAGCCTAGGGGGACTAGCGCCTTACGAGCAGTACTTC
TRBV6-5	-	TRBJ2-7	15	TRBD1	CASSPPGQGNYEQYF	TGTGCCAGCAGTCCCCCGGGACAGGGGAACTACGAGCAGTACTTC
TRBV18	once	TRBJ2-7	14	-	CASSPPPGNYEQYF	TGTGCCAGCTCACCACCGCCGGGAAACTACGAGCAGTACTTC
TRBV25-1	-	TRBJ1-3	13	-	CASSQGSGNTIYF	TGTGCCAGCAGCCAGGGCTCTGGAAACACCATATATTTT
TRBV7-2	-	TRBJ2-2	14	TRBD1	CASSSSRDRDGLFF	TGTGCCAGCAGCTCGTCCCGGGACAGGGATGGGCTGTTTTTT
TRBV7-2	-	TRBJ2-2	15	TRBD1	CASSWAQGVTGELFF	TGTGCCAGCAGCTGGGCGCAGGGGGTCACCGGGGAGCTGTTTTTT
TRBV5-4	-	TRBJ2-3	14	-	CASSFGGRTDTQYF	TGTGCCAGCAGCTTCGGGGGACGCACAGATACGCAGTATTTT
TRBV27	-	TRBJ2-2	18	TRBD2	CASSRRTSGIWNTGELFF	TGTGCCAGCTCTCGGCGGACTAGCGGGATTTGGAACACCGGGGAGCTGTTTTTT
TRBV9	once	TRBJ2-1	13	-	CASSVAPSNEQFF	TGTGCCAGCAGCGTAGCCCCCTCGAATGAGCAGTTCTTC
TRBV4-1	-	TRBJ2-7	15	TRBD2	CASSQGRREYYEQYF	TGCGCCAGCAGCCAAGGTCGGCGGGAGTACTACGAGCAGTACTTC